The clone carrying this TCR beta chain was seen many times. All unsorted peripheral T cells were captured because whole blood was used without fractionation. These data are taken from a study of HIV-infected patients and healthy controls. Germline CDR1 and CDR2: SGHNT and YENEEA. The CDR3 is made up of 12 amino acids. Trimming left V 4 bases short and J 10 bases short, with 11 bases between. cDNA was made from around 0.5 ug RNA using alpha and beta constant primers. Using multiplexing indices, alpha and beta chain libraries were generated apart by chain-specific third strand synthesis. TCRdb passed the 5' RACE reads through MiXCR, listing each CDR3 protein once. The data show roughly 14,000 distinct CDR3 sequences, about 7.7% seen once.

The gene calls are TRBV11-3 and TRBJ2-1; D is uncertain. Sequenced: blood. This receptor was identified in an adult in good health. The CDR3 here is CASSSPADEQFF. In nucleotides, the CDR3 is TGTGCCAGCAGCTCTCCAGCAGACGAGCAGTTCTTC.